The 22 T cell receptor beta chains in this list originate from one sample, sequenced in a study of cytomegalovirus exposure and HLA in healthy donors. Sequencing used immunoSEQ multiplex PCR; TCRdb keeps in-frame clones, though not all of them. The sample includes 100,000 to 150,000 clones, about 91% of them seen just once. The material sequenced was PBMCs. These TCRs come from a woman aged 18-29 years in good health and CMV-seronegative.

The J gene is TRBJ1-5, the V gene TRBV6-6; the match to TRBD1 covers 7 bases. From germline, CDR1 is MNHNY and CDR2 SVGAGI (reference sequence). This CDR3 is built from 14 residues. V lost 6 bases and J lost 3; bases outside the gene matches: 5. The CDR3 coding sequence is TGTGCCAGCAGAGACAGGGCCAACAATCAGCCCCAGCATTTT. Translating it yields CASRDRANNQPQHF.

The gene calls are TRBV28 and TRBJ2-1; D unresolved. The length of the CDR3 is 15 residues. V was pared by 1 base and J by 1 base, with 8 bases between. CDR1 MDHEN and CDR2 SYDVKM come from the germline V gene. The CDR3 region is CASSLYATSYNEQFF. CDR3 sequence (DNA): TGTGCCAGCAGTTTATACGCGACTTCCTACAATGAGCAGTTCTTC. Looking up the rest from reference TRBV28 and TRBJ2-1 gives the full variable domain: DVKVTQSSRYLVKRTGEKVFLECVQDMDHENMFWYRQDPGLGLRLIYFSYDVKMKEKGDIPEGYSVSREKKERFSLILESASTNQTSMYLCASSLYATSYNEQFFGPGTRLTVL.

The V call is TRBV19, the J call TRBJ2-1; D might be TRBD2 (6 bases). Trimming removed 1 base from V and 6 bases from J, with 10 bases in between. Germline V gene sequence: CDR1 LNHDA, CDR2 SQIVND (reference sequence). This CDR3 has 14 amino acids. The CDR3 region is CASSIAGAGNEQFF. In DNA form, the CDR3 reads TGTGCCAGTAGTATAGCGGGAGCGGGCAATGAGCAGTTCTTC.

This clone was seen a single time. The V and J genes are TRBV10-1 and TRBJ2-1, with a weak D call TRBD1 (5 bases). This CDR3 is 14 amino acids long. V was pared by 4 bases and J by 8 bases, with 15 bases between. Germline values: CDR1 WNHNN, CDR2 SYGVQD (reference sequence). The CDR3 sequence is CASSGGQLPHEQFF. CDR3 DNA sequence: TGCGCCAGCAGTGGGGGCCAACTCCCTCATGAGCAGTTCTTC.

V gene TRBV6-1 combines with J gene TRBJ2-3, with TRBD2 matching over 12 bases. V lost 3 bases and J lost 2; bases outside the gene matches: 3. This CDR3 spans 16 amino acids. Germline V gene data show CDR1 as MNHNS and CDR2 as SASEGT. Written as DNA, the CDR3 is TGTGCCAGCAGTGAGCTAGCGGGAGGGAACACAGATACGCAGTATTTT. This sequence encodes CASSELAGGNTDTQYF.

This clone has just one count. The J gene is TRBJ1-1, the V gene TRBV7-9, with D uncertain. The germline V and J ends were trimmed by 1 base and 7 bases, with 13 bases remaining between them. The CDR3 consists of 14 residues. The germline CDR1 and CDR2 sequences are SEHNR and FQNEAQ (reference sequence). This chain's CDR3 is CASSLDGSGVEAFF. CDR3 sequence (DNA): TGTGCCAGCAGCTTAGACGGTTCCGGTGTTGAAGCTTTCTTT.

The J gene is TRBJ2-1, the V gene TRBV29-1; 8 bases match TRBD2. The ends lost 6 bases at V and 7 bases at J; junction bases unmatched: 8. Germline V CDR1 and CDR2: SQVTM, ANQGSEA. This CDR3 is built from 13 residues. Written as DNA, the CDR3 is TGCAGCGTCGCGGGACTAGTACGTAATGAGCAGTTCTTC. This codes for CSVAGLVRNEQFF.

The chain is built from TRBV10-2 and TRBJ2-7; 11 nucleotides align to TRBD2. Per the germline V gene, CDR1 is WSHSY and CDR2 is SAAADI. The CDR3 consists of 17 residues. V dropped 3 bases and J dropped 7; count of bases not matched to a gene: 14. The CDR3: CASSDFVLAGGSGEQYF. In nucleotides, the CDR3 is TGCGCCAGCAGTGATTTTGTCCTAGCGGGAGGATCGGGTGAGCAGTACTTC.

In this sample, this clone turned up once. The chain has TRBV29-1 and TRBJ2-7, with TRBD2 identical over 11 bases. Germline V gene sequence: CDR1 SQVTM, CDR2 ANQGSEA. CDR3 length: 15 residues. Trimming at V came to 4 bases and at J to 6 bases, leaving 11 bases not matched to a gene. The CDR3 region is CSVVTRLAGTTEQYF. CDR3 sequence (DNA): TGCAGCGTTGTAACTCGACTAGCGGGAACGACCGAGCAGTACTTC.

This clone has a single count. This chain uses TRBV6-7 with TRBJ2-1; D gene unclear. TRBV6-7 is sorted into the ORF group, with uncertain function. The CDR3 totals 11 residues. V lost 4 bases, J lost 14 bases, and 12 bases lay in between. For the CDR3, the DNA is TGTGCCAGCAGTTCTTTATTGAGAGAGTTCTTC. Encoded protein: CASSSLLREFF.

The rearrangement joins TRBV28 to TRBJ1-4; D ambiguous. The CDR3 has 15 amino acids. V was clipped by 1 base and J by 3 bases, with 9 bases between them. Germline V gene sequence: CDR1 MDHEN, CDR2 SYDVKM. In DNA, the CDR3 is TGTGCCAGCAGTTTATCGGCCGGGTCTAATGAAAAACTGTTTTTT. Its protein product is CASSLSAGSNEKLFF.

V usage is TRBV18 and J usage is TRBJ1-2; D is undetermined. Trimming left V 3 bases short and J 7 bases short, with 12 bases between. There are 13 residues in the CDR3. Germline CDR1 and CDR2: KGHSH and LQKENI. CDR3 region: CASSPIERSGYTF. The CDR3 DNA follows: TGTGCCAGCTCACCGATTGAAAGGAGTGGCTACACCTTC.

The chain combines TRBV7-9 with TRBJ2-5; perhaps TRBD2 as D (5 bases). CDR1 and CDR2 from the germline V gene are SEHNR and FQNEAQ (reference sequence). V gave up 1 base and J gave up 9 bases, with 15 bases separating them. The CDR3 loop spans 14 amino acids. The CDR3 DNA reads TGTGCCAGCAGCTTAGAGGGAGTGGACGTCGCCCAGTACTTC. Translated, it gives CASSLEGVDVAQYF.

This clone has a handful of counts. This sequence joins TRBV6-5 and TRBJ1-2; D not certain. This CDR3 region has 14 residues. Germline V gene lookup returns CDR1 MNHEY and CDR2 SVGAGI. Trimming took 2 bases from V and 2 from J, leaving 9 bases between them. DNA for the CDR3: TGTGCCAGCAGTTACCTGGGAGAGAACTATGGCTACACCTTC. This encodes CASSYLGENYGYTF.

The J gene is TRBJ2-1, the V gene TRBV29-1; 7 bases fit TRBD1. The germline V gene has CDR1 SQVTM and CDR2 ANQGSEA. J lost 12 bases, V lost 2 bases, and 7 bases had no gene match. This CDR3 contains 12 residues. CDR3 DNA: TGCAGCGTTGAAAAGGGGGCCTGGGGGCAGTTCTTC. Translation gives CSVEKGAWGQFF.

The chain uses TRBV5-6 and TRBJ2-1; 14 nucleotides align to TRBD2. J gave up 7 bases and V 2 bases, and 5 bases lay outside the gene matches. The CDR3 consists of 16 residues. Germline CDR1 reads SGHDT; CDR2 reads YYEEEE. Here the CDR3 reads CASSFGLAGGRNEQFF. Here the CDR3 DNA reads TGTGCCAGCAGCTTCGGACTAGCGGGAGGAAGAAATGAGCAGTTCTTC.

The rearrangement links TRBV5-1 to TRBJ2-1; 9 bases fit TRBD2. Per germline, CDR1 SGHRS and CDR2 YFSETQ. With V trimmed by 3 bases and J by 6 bases, 4 bases remained unmatched. This CDR3 is built from 14 residues. For the CDR3, the DNA is TGCGCCAGCAGCTACAGCGGGGGGCGCAATGAGCAGTTCTTC. Amino acid sequence: CASSYSGGRNEQFF.

The V call is TRBV9, the J call TRBJ2-1, with a weak D call TRBD2 (7 bases). In germline, CDR1 is SGDLS, CDR2 YYNGEE. The length of the CDR3 is 14 residues. Trimming shortened V by 4 bases and J by 9 bases, and 17 bases separated the two germline ends. The CDR3 DNA reads as TGTGCCAGCAGCACCGGACAGAGCGGGATTGAGCAGTTCTTC. It translates to CASSTGQSGIEQFF.

This clone appeared a single time. The chain uses TRBV28 and TRBJ2-7; 8 bases match TRBD2. The V gene's germline CDR1 is MDHEN and CDR2 SYDVKM. The CDR3 is made up of 14 amino acids. V dropped 6 bases and J dropped 5; count of bases not matched to a gene: 9. The CDR3 coding sequence is TGTGCCAGCAGGGACCGGGAGGGGCGTGACGAGCAGTACTTC. Translation: CASRDREGRDEQYF.

This clone appeared a few times. The V call is TRBV5-1, the J call TRBJ2-3; 7 bases match TRBD1. V shed 4 bases and J 2 bases; nucleotides not matched to a gene: 7. The CDR3 is 15 amino acids. Germline V lookup: CDR1 SGHRS, CDR2 YFSETQ. The CDR3 nucleotides are TGCGCCAGCAGCCAAAGGGACAGTGTCACAGATACGCAGTATTTT. Its translation: CASSQRDSVTDTQYF. The full variable domain, rest sourced from reference TRBV5-1 and TRBJ2-3, is KAGVTQTPRYLIKTRGQQVTLSCSPISGHRSVSWYQQTPGQGLQFLFEYFSETQRNKGNFPGRFSGRQFSNSRSEMNVSTLELGDSALYLCASSQRDSVTDTQYFGPGTRLTVL.

The J gene is TRBJ2-7, the V gene TRBV5-1; 9 bases align to TRBD1. Unmatched junction bases numbered 2, after V lost 4 bases and J lost 3 bases. This CDR3 region has 13 residues. Germline CDR1 reads SGHRS; CDR2 reads YFSETQ. CDR3 nucleotides: TGCGCCAGCAGCGCGGGACAGGGCTACGAGCAGTACTTC. Its translation: CASSAGQGYEQYF.

About this clone: The limits of the CDR3 on the DNA are not certain, so only TCRdb's listed CDR3 is given. The J gene is TRBJ2-1, the V gene TRBV5-1; no check of the table's D call, TRBD2, against the DNA was made. The CDR3 is 13 amino acids long, termini counted. Looked up from germline, CDR1 is SGHRS and CDR2 is YFSETQ. This CDR3 reads CASSFGPGDEQFF.